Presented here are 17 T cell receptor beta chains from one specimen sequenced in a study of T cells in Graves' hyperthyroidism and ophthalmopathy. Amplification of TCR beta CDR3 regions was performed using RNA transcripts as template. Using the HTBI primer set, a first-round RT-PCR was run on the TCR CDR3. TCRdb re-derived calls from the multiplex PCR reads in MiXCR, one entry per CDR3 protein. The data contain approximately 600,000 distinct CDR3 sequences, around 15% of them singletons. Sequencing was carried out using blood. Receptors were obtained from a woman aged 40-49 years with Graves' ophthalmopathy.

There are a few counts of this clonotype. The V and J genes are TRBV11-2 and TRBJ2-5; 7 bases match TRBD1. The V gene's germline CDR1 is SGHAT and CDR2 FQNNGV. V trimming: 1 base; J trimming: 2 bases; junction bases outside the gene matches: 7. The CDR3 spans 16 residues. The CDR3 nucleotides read TGTGCCAGCAGCTTAGGATCAGGGGGTCATCAAGAGACCCAGTACTTC. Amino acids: CASSLGSGGHQETQYF.

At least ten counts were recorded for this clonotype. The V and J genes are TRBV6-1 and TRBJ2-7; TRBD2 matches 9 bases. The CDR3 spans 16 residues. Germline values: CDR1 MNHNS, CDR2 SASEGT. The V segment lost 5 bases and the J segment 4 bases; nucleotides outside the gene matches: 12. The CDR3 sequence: CASSIQAGGIVYEQYF. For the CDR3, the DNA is TGTGCCAGCAGTATCCAGGCGGGAGGGATAGTATACGAGCAGTACTTC.

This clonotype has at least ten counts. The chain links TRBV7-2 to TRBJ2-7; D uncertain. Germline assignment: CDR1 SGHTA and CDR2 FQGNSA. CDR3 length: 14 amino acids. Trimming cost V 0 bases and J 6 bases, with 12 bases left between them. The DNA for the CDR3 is TGTGCCAGCAGCTTAGCGCTTGGCTTAATCGAGCAGTACTTC. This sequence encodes CASSLALGLIEQYF.

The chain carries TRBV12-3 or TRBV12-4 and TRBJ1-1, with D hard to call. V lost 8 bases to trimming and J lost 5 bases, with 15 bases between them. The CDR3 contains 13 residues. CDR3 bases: TGTGCCAGCGTCTTTCTTCCTCGGACTGAAGCTTTCTTT. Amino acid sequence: CASVFLPRTEAFF.

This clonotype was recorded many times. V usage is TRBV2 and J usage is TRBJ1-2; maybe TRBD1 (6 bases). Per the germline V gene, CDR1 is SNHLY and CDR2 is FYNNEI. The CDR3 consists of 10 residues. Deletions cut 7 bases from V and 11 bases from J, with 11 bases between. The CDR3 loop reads CASTEGEYTF. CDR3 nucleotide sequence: TGTGCCAGCACCGAGGGGGAGTACACCTTC.

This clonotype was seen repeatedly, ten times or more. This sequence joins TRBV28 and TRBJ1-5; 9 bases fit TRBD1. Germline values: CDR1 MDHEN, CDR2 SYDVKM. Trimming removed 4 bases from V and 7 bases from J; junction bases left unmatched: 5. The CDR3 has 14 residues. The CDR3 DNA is TGTGCCAGCAGTTACGGGACAGGGACCCAGCCCCAGCATTTT. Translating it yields CASSYGTGTQPQHF.

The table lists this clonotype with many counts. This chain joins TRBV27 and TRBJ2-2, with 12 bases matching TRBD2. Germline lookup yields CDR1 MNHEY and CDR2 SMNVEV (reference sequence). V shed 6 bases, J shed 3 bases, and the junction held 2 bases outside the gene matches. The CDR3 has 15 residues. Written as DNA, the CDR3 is TGTGCCAGCAGGCTAGCGGGAGGGTACACCGGGGAGCTGTTTTTT. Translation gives CASRLAGGYTGELFF.

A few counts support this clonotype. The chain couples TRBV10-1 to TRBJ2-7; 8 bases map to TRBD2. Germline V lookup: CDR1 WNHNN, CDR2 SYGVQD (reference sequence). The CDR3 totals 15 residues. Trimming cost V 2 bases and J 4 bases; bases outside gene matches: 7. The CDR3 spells CASSEAPGRDYEQYF. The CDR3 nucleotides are TGCGCCAGCAGTGAGGCTCCCGGGAGGGATTACGAGCAGTACTTC.

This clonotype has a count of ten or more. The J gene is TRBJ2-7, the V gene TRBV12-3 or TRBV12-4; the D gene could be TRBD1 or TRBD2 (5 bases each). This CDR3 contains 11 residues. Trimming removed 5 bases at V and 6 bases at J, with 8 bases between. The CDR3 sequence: CASSAGGEQYF. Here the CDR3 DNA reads TGTGCCAGCAGTGCTGGGGGCGAGCAGTACTTC.

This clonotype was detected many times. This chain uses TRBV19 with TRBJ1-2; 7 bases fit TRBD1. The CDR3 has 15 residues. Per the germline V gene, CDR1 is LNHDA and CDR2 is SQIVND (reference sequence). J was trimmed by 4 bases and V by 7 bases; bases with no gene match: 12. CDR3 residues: CASISTGTATYGYTF. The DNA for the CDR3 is TGTGCCAGTATCTCTACCGGGACAGCTACCTATGGCTACACCTTC.

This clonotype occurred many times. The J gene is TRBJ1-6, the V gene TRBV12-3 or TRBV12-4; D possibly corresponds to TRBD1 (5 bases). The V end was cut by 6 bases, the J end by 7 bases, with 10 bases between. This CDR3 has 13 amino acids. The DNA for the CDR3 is TGTGCCAGCAGCGGGGGTAAAAATTCACCCCTCCACTTT. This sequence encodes CASSGGKNSPLHF.

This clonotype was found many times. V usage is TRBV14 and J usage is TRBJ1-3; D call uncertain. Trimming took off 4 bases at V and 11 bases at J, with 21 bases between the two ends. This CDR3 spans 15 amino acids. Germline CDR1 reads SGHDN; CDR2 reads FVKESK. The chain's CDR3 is CASSPLDRARYAIYF. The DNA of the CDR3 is TGTGCCAGCAGCCCTTTGGACCGCGCTCGGTACGCCATATATTTT.

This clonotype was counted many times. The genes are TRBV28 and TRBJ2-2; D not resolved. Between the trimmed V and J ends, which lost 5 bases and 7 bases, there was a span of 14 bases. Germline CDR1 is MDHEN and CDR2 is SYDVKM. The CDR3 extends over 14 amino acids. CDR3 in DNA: TGTGCCAGCAGTCCCTCGAGGCTGGGCGGGGAGCTGTTTTTT. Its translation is CASSPSRLGGELFF.

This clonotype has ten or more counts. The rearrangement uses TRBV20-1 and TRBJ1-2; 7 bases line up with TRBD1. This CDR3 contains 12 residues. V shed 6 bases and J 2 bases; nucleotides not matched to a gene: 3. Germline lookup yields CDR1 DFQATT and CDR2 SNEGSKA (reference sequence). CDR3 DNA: TGCAGTGCCACAGGGGAAAACTATGGCTACACCTTC. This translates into CSATGENYGYTF.

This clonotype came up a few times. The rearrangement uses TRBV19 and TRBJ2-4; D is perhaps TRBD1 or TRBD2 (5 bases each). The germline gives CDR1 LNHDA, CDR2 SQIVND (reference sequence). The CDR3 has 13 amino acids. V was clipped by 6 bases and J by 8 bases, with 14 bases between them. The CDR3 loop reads CASSAGTRDIQYF. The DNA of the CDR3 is TGTGCCAGTAGCGCTGGGACGAGGGACATTCAGTACTTC.

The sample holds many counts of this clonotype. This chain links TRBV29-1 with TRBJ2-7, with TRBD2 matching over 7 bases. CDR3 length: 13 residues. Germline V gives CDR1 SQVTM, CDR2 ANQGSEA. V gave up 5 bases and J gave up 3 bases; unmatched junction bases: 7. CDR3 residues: CSVRLAEGYEQYF. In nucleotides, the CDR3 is TGCAGCGTTAGACTAGCCGAGGGCTACGAGCAGTACTTC.

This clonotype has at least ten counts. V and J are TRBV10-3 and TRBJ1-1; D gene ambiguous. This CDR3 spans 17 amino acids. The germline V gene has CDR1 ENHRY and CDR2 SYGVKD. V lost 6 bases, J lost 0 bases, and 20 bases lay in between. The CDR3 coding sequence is TGTGCCATCAGCGGCTCGGCGCCCATCCCCATGAACACTGAAGCTTTCTTT. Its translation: CAISGSAPIPMNTEAFF.